This TCR beta chain was recorded in a study of spatial heterogeneity in lung cancer. At the level of the study: An average of more than ten raw reads was observed per unique TCR and UMI combination.

TCRdb processed the 5' RACE reads anew with MiXCR; each CDR3 protein has one entry. The table lists more than 5,500 distinct CDR3 sequences, around 7% of them singletons. This clonotype was counted at least ten times. Trimming removed 6 bases from V and 5 bases from J, with 14 bases in between. The CDR3 runs 14 residues. Looked up from germline, CDR1 is ENHRY and CDR2 is SYGVKD. As for time point: sample taken at primary tumor resection. V gene TRBV10-3 combines with J gene TRBJ2-1, with D possibly matching TRBD1 (5 bases). This receptor was taken from a male donor with early-stage non-small cell lung cancer. Sequenced material: PBMCs, taken at surgery. CDR3 protein: CAIRMGHLNNEQFF. CDR3 DNA: TGTGCCATCAGAATGGGGCACCTTAACAATGAGCAGTTCTTC.